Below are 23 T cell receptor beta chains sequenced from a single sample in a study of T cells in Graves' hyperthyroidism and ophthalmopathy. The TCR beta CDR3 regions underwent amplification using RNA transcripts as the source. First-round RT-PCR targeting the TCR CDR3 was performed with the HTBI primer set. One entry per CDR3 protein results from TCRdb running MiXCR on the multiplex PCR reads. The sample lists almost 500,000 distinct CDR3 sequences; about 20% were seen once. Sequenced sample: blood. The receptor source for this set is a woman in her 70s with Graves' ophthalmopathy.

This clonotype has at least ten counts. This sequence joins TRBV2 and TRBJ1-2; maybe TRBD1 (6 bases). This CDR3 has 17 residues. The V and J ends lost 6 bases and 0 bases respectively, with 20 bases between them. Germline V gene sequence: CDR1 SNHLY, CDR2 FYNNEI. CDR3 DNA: TGTGCCAGCAGCCCCGTGGGGGCAGGGATAGCTAACTATGGCTACACCTTC. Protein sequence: CASSPVGAGIANYGYTF.

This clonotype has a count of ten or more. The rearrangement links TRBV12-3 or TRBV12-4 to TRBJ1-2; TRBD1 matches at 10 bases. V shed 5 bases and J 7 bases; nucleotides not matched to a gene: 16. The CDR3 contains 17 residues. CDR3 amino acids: CASSTARPGQGTGGYTF. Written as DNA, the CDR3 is TGTGCCAGCAGTACCGCCCGTCCGGGACAGGGGACTGGTGGCTACACCTTC.

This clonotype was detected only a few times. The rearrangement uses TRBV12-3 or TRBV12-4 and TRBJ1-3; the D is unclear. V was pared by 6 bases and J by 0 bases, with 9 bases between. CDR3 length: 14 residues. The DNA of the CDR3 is TGTGCCAGCAGGAATGGGGTCTCTGGAAACACCATATATTTT. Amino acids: CASRNGVSGNTIYF.

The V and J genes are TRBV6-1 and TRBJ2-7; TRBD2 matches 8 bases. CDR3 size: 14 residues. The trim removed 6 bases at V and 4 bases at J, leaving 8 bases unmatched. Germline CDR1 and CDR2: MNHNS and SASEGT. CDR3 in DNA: TGTGCCAGCAGCGACGGGAGGGCCACGTACGAGCAGTACTTC. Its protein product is CASSDGRATYEQYF.

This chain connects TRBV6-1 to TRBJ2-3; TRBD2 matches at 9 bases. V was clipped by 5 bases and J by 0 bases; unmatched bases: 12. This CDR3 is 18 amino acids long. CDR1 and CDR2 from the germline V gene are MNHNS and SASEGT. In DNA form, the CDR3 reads TGTGCCAGCAGTTCTGGCGGGAGGGCCCTAACTAGCACAGATACGCAGTATTTT. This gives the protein CASSSGGRALTSTDTQYF.

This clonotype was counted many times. The DNA for the CDR3 is TGTGCCAGCAGAAAACAGGGAAGAGATGGCTACACCTTC. Translated, it gives CASRKQGRDGYTF. The chain recombines TRBV2 with TRBJ1-2; TRBD1 is a possible D gene (6 bases). The CDR3 runs 13 residues. V was shortened by 6 bases and J by 6 bases, with 14 bases between the two germline ends. Germline V gene data show CDR1 as SNHLY and CDR2 as FYNNEI.

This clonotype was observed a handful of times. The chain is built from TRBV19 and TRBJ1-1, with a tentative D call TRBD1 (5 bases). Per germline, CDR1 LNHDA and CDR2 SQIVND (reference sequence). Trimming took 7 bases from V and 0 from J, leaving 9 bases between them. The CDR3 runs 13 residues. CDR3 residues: CASNSGMNTEAFF. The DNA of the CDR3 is TGTGCCAGTAATTCAGGGATGAACACTGAAGCTTTCTTT.

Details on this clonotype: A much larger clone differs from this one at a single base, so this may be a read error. CDR3 sequence reads: CASSSKSNTEAFF. The CDR3 coding sequence is TGTGCCAGCAGTTCAAAGTCGAACACTGAAGCTTTCTTT. The rearrangement uses TRBV12-3 or TRBV12-4 and TRBJ1-1, with D hard to call. The CDR3 runs to 13 residues. Deletions cut 4 bases from V and 1 base from J, with 7 bases between.

The CDR3 is CASQLRIGLAGADTQYF. The CDR3 nucleotides are TGTGCCAGCCAGCTGCGAATTGGACTAGCGGGAGCCGATACGCAGTATTTT. The V and J genes are TRBV12-3 or TRBV12-4 and TRBJ2-3; 13 bases fit TRBD2. This CDR3 is 17 amino acids long. With V trimmed by 8 bases and J by 6 bases, 14 bases remained unmatched.

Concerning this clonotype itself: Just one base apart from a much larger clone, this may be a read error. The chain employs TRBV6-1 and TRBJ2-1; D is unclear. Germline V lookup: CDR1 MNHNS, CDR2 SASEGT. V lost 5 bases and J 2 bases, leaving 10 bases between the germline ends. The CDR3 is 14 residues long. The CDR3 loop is CASSLTLPYNEQFF. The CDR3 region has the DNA TGTGCCAGCAGTCTGACCCTGCCCTACAATGAGCAGTTCTTC.

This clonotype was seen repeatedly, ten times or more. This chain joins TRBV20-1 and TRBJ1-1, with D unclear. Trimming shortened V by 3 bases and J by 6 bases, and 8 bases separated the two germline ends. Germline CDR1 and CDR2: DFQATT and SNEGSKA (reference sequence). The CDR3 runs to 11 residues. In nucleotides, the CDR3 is TGCAGTGCTAGGTCGCCGGCTGAAGCTTTCTTT. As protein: CSARSPAEAFF.

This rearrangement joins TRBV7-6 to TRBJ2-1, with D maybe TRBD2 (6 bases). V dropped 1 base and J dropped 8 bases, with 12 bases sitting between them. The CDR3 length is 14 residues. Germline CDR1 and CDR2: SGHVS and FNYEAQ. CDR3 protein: CASSLGGGNDEQFF. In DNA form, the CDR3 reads TGTGCCAGCAGCTTAGGAGGCGGGAATGATGAGCAGTTCTTC.

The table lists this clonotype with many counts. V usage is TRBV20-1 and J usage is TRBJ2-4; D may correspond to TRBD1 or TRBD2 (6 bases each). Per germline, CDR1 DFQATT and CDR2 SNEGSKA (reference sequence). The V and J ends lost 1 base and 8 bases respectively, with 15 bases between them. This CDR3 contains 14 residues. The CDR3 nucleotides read TGCAGTGCTAGAGGACACAGGGAGGAAGACATTCAGTACTTC. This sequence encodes CSARGHREEDIQYF.

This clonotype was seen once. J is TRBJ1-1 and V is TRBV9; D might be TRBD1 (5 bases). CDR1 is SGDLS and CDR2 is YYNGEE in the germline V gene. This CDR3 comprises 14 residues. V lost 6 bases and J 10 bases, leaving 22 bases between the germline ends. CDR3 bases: TGTGCCAGCAACCGGGACTACAGCCCTGAGGGAGCTTTCTTT. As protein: CASNRDYSPEGAFF.

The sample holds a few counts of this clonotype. The chain's CDR3 is CASSSLGRGDSPLHF. The CDR3 region has the DNA TGTGCCAGCAGTTCCTTGGGGAGGGGGGATTCACCCCTCCACTTT. This sequence joins TRBV28 and TRBJ1-6, with D maybe TRBD1 (6 bases). The germline V gene encodes CDR1 MDHEN and CDR2 SYDVKM. CDR3 length: 15 residues. The germline V and J ends were trimmed by 4 bases and 8 bases, with 15 bases remaining between them.

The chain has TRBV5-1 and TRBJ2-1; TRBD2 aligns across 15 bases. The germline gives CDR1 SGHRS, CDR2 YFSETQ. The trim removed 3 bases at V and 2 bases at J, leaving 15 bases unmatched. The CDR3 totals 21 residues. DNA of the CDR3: TGCGCCAGCAGCTCCCTCGGGACTAGCGGGAGGAACCGAACGCCCTACAATGAGCAGTTCTTC. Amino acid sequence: CASSSLGTSGRNRTPYNEQFF.

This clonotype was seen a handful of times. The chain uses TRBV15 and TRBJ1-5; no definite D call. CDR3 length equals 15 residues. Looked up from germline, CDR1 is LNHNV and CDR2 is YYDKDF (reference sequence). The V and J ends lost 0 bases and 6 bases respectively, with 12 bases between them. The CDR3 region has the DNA TGTGCCACCAGCAGAGATTCCTCTTTGGCTCAGCCCCAGCATTTT. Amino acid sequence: CATSRDSSLAQPQHF.

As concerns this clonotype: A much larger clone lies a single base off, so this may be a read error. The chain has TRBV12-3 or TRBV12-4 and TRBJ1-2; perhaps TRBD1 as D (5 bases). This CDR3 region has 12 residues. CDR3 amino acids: CASSTGPYGCTF. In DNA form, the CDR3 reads TGTGCCAGCAGTACGGGGCCCTATGGCTGCACCTTC.

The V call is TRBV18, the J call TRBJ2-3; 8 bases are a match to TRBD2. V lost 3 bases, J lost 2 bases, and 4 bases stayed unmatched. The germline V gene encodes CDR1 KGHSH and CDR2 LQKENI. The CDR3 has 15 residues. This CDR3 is CASSPPGLDTDTQYF. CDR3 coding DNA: TGTGCCAGCTCACCTCCGGGACTAGACACAGATACGCAGTATTTT.

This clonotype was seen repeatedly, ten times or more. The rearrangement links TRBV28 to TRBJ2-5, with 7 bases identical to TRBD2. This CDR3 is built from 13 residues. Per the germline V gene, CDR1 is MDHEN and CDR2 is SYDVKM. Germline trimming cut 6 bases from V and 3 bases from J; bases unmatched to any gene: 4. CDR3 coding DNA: TGTGCCAGCAGCGGGGGGAGGGAAGAGACCCAGTACTTC. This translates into CASSGGREETQYF.

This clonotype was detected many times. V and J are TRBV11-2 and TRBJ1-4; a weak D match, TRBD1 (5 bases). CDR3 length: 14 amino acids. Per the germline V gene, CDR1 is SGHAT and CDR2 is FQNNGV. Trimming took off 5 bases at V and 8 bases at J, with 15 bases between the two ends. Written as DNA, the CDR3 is TGTGCCAGCAGCATGGACGGATGGGGGGAAAAACTGTTTTTT. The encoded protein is CASSMDGWGEKLFF.

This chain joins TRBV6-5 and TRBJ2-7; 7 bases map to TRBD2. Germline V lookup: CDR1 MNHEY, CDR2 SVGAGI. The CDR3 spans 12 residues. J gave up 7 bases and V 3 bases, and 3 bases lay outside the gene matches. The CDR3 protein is CASSYAGAEQYF. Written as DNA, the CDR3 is TGTGCCAGCAGTTATGCGGGAGCTGAGCAGTACTTC.

The CDR3 reads CAWSKTGRDGYTF. CDR3 DNA sequence: TGTGCCTGGAGTAAGACAGGGAGAGACGGCTACACCTTC. The J gene is TRBJ1-2, the V gene TRBV30, with 7 bases aligning to TRBD1. CDR3 size: 13 residues. The germline CDR1 and CDR2 sequences are GTSNPN and SVGIG (reference sequence). J was trimmed by 8 bases and V by 2 bases; bases with no gene match: 8.